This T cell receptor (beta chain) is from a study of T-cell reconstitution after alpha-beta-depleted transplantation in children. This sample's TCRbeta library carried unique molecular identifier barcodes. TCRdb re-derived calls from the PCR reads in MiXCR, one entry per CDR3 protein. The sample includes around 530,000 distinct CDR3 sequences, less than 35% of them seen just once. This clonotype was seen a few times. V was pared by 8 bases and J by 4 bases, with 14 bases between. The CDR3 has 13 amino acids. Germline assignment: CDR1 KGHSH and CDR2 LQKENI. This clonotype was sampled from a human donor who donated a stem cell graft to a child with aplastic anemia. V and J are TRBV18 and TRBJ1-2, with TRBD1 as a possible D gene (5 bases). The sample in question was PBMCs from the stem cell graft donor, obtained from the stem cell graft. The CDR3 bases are TGTGCCAGCCGGACGGAGGGGCCCTATGGCTACACCTTC. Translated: CASRTEGPYGYTF. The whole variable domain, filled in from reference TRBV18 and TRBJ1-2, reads NAGVMQNPRHLVRRRGQEARLRCSPMKGHSHVYWYRQLPEEGLKFMVYLQKENIIDESGMPKERFSAEFPKEGPSILRIQQVVRGDSAAYFCASRTEGPYGYTFGSGTRLTVV.